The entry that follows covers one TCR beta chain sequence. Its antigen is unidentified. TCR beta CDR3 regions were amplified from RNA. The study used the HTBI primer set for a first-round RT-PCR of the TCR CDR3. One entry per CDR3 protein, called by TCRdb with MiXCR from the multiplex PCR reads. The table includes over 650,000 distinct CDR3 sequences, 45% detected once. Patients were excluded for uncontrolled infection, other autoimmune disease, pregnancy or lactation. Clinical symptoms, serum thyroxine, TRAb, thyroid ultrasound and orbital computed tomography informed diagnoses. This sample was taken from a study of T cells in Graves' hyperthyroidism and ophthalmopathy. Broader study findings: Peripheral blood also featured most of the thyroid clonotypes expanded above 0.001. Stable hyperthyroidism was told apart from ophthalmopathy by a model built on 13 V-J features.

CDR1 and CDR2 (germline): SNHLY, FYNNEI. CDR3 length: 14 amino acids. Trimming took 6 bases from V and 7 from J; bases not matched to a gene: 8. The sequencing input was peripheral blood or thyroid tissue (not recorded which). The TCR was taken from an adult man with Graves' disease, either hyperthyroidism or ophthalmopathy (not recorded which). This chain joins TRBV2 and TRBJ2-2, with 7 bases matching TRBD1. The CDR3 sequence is CASRRYRGGGELFF. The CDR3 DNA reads TGTGCCAGCAGAAGGTACAGGGGTGGCGGGGAGCTGTTTTTT. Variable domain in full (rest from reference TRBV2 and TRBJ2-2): EPEVTQTPSHQVTQMGQEVILRCVPISNHLYFYWYRQILGQKVEFLVSFYNNEISEKSEIFDDQFSVERPDGSNFTLKIRSTKLEDSAMYFCASRRYRGGGELFFGEGSRLTVL.